The 12 T cell receptor beta chains below were found in one sample sequenced in a study of blood T cell repertoires in COVID-19. Produced via immunoSEQ multiplex PCR; TCRdb's table is partial and in-frame only. The sample includes 100,000 to 150,000 clones, about four fifths of them seen just once. Input material: peripheral blood. Receptors originate from a man in his 60s with acute or convalescent COVID-19.

This chain uses TRBV24-1 with TRBJ1-3, with 7 bases lining up with TRBD1. V lost 2 bases and J lost 2; bases outside the gene matches: 8. Germline-derived CDR1 and CDR2 are KGHDR and SFDVKD. There are 17 residues in the CDR3. CDR3 coding DNA: TGTGCCACCAGTGATTCCGACAGGGCCGGCACTGGAAACACCATATATTTT. As protein: CATSDSDRAGTGNTIYF.

V usage is TRBV7-3 and J usage is TRBJ2-2, with no clear D. This CDR3 has 13 residues. Germline values: CDR1 SGHTA, CDR2 FQGTGA. V was clipped by 4 bases and J by 4 bases, with 7 bases between them. The CDR3 DNA sequence: TGTGCCAGCAGCTCACAGAGCACCGGGGAGCTGTTTTTT. Translation: CASSSQSTGELFF. Full variable domain (missing parts from reference TRBV7-3 and TRBJ2-2): GAGVSQTPSNKVTEKGKYVELRCDPISGHTALYWYRQSLGQGPEFLIYFQGTGAADDSGLPNDRFFAVRPEGSVSTLKIQRTERGDSAVYLCASSSQSTGELFFGEGSRLTVL.

This chain joins TRBV5-1 and TRBJ1-2; D uncertain. V lost 6 bases and J 4 bases, leaving 10 bases between the germline ends. CDR3 length: 12 amino acids. Looked up from germline, CDR1 is SGHRS and CDR2 is YFSETQ. In DNA, the CDR3 is TGCGCCAGCACCGAGGGCGCCTATGGCTACACCTTC. Amino acid sequence: CASTEGAYGYTF.

The chain links TRBV6-2 or TRBV6-3 to TRBJ1-5, with D possibly matching TRBD1 (6 bases). The V end was cut by 5 bases, the J end by 7 bases, with 12 bases between. The V gene's germline CDR1 is MNHEY and CDR2 SVGEGT. CDR3 length equals 13 residues. The CDR3 region is CASSTTGYQPQHF. CDR3 in DNA: TGTGCCAGCAGTACTACAGGGTACCAGCCCCAGCATTTT.

The rearrangement joins TRBV15 to TRBJ2-5, with D perhaps matching TRBD1 (5 bases). Germline loops: CDR1 LNHNV, CDR2 YYDKDF (reference sequence). With 1 base removed from V and 0 bases from J, the gap between germline ends came to 9 bases. This CDR3 is 15 amino acids long. CDR3 nucleotide sequence: TGTGCCACCAGCAGAGGCTCAGGGTACCAAGAGACCCAGTACTTC. Its translation: CATSRGSGYQETQYF.

This chain connects TRBV6-5 to TRBJ1-1; D uncertain. Germline CDR1 and CDR2: MNHEY and SVGAGI. The CDR3 loop spans 12 amino acids. The V gene lost 5 bases and the J gene lost 7 bases, with 11 bases spanning the gap. Here the CDR3 DNA reads TGTGCCAGCAGTCTCCGGGAGGGTGAAGCTTTCTTT. Amino acid sequence: CASSLREGEAFF.

The chain combines TRBV10-3 with TRBJ2-5, with 10 nucleotides matching TRBD2. The germline V gene has CDR1 ENHRY and CDR2 SYGVKD. CDR3 length equals 15 residues. V trimming: 5 bases; J trimming: 5 bases; junction bases outside the gene matches: 8. The CDR3 sequence: CAISISGRAGETQYF. The CDR3 DNA follows: TGTGCCATCAGTATCAGCGGGAGGGCCGGGGAGACCCAGTACTTC.

The CDR3 region is CASSRQLLYGYTF. For the CDR3, the DNA is TGTGCCAGCAGCCGACAGCTGCTCTATGGCTACACCTTC. The chain recombines TRBV12-3 or TRBV12-4 with TRBJ1-2; weak D call: TRBD1 (5 bases). The CDR3 extends over 13 amino acids. With 6 bases removed from V and 4 bases from J, the gap between germline ends came to 12 bases.

The gene calls are TRBV21-1 and TRBJ2-1; the DNA was not compared with TRBD2, the D call given in the table. TRBV21-1 is annotated as a pseudogene. The CDR3 spans 17 residues. The CDR3 DNA sequence: TGTGCCACCCTGGGTTCGAAGAGCGGGAATTTTAGGAATGAGCAGTTCTTC. It translates to CATLGSKSGNFRNEQFF.

The chain joins TRBV6-5 to TRBJ2-7; a weak D match, TRBD1 (6 bases). The V gene lost 2 bases and the J gene lost 5 bases, with 16 bases spanning the gap. Per the germline V gene, CDR1 is MNHEY and CDR2 is SVGAGI. This CDR3 comprises 15 residues. CDR3 DNA: TGTGCCAGCAGTTACCCGCAAAGGGGGTATGACGAGCAGTACTTC. Protein: CASSYPQRGYDEQYF.

This clone was found a few times. The chain links TRBV7-3 to TRBJ1-1, with TRBD1 matching over 7 bases. The V gene end was trimmed by 5 bases and the J gene end by 2 bases; junction bases not matched to a gene: 8. The germline CDR1 and CDR2 sequences are SGHTA and FQGTGA. The length of the CDR3 is 15 residues. The CDR3 bases are TGTGCCAGCAGCCCGACCGGGACAGCTAACACTGAAGCTTTCTTT. This translates into CASSPTGTANTEAFF.

The chain couples TRBV6-5 to TRBJ2-7; tentatively, D is TRBD1 (6 bases). The CDR3 is 15 residues long. With 6 bases removed from V and 2 bases from J, the gap between germline ends came to 17 bases. The V gene's germline CDR1 is MNHEY and CDR2 SVGAGI. CDR3 sequence reads: CASRPGHKLTYEQYF. The CDR3 DNA is TGTGCCAGCAGGCCGGGACACAAACTAACCTACGAGCAGTACTTC.